The 32 T cell receptor beta chains given below trace back to one sample, sequenced in a study of CXCR3-negative and CXCR3-positive naive CD8 T cells. Findings of the study overall: For CXCR3-positive naive cells, TRB CDR3s were more hydrophobic than those of CXCR3-negative naive cells.

These TCRs are of unknown antigen specificity. Each TRB cDNA library was prepared by 5' RACE (with UMI labels). After re-calling the 5' RACE reads, TCRdb lists one entry per CDR3 protein, DNA absent. This listing includes tens of thousands of distinct CDR3 sequences. The sample was naive CXCR3+ CD8+ T cells from blood. The subset is: CD45RO-CCR7+CD27+CD95- naive CD8+ T cells expressing CXCR3 (TNR3+). These receptors were obtained from a human donor in good health. Some clones in this sample may be carry-over from other donors' samples.

The V gene is TRBV20-1, the J gene TRBJ2-5; TCRdb returns TRBD1, unconfirmable since there is no DNA. Germline V gene lookup returns CDR1 DFQATT and CDR2 SNEGSKA (reference sequence). The CDR3 contains 15 residues. Here the CDR3 reads CSARDPGREEETQYF.

The gene calls are TRBV20-1 and TRBJ2-7; as DNA is missing, the TRBD2 call by TCRdb cannot be tested. CDR1 and CDR2 (germline): DFQATT, SNEGSKA (reference sequence). The CDR3 length is 18 residues. CDR3 region: CSATNPDPTSGVSYEQYF.

This rearrangement joins TRBV6-6 to TRBJ2-7; TCRdb lists TRBD1, though no DNA is available to test this call. Per germline, CDR1 MNHNY and CDR2 SVGAGI (reference sequence). This CDR3 contains 14 residues. The CDR3: CASTLPGQAYEQYF.

The rearrangement links TRBV10-1 to TRBJ2-1; as DNA is missing, the TRBD1 call by TCRdb cannot be tested. CDR3 length equals 16 residues. Germline values: CDR1 WNHNN, CDR2 SYGVQD (reference sequence). The chain's CDR3 is CASSPGQREGLYEQFF.

The rearrangement links TRBV12-3 or TRBV12-4 to TRBJ2-1. This CDR3 contains 14 residues. The chain's CDR3 is CASSLENSYNEQFF.

The J gene is TRBJ1-5, the V gene TRBV20-1; the TCRdb call, TRBD1, lacks DNA for checking. CDR1 is DFQATT, CDR2 SNEGSKA, per germline (reference sequence). This CDR3 region has 17 residues. This CDR3 reads CSARDSPWGVLGQPQHF.

This chain connects TRBV7-9 to TRBJ1-1; TCRdb calls TRBD1, which cannot be checked without DNA. Looked up from germline, CDR1 is SEHNR and CDR2 is FQNEAQ (reference sequence). This CDR3 comprises 14 residues. This chain's CDR3 is CASSPGQGEFEAFF.

The chain has TRBV6-5 and TRBJ2-6; TCRdb reports TRBD2, a call that lacks DNA to check it against. The CDR3 is 19 amino acids. Germline V gives CDR1 MNHEY, CDR2 SVGAGI. CDR3 region: CASSLDPTSLLSGANVLTF.

The chain has TRBV11-2 and TRBJ1-1. The CDR3 spans 15 residues. Germline V gene sequence: CDR1 SGHAT, CDR2 FQNNGV. This CDR3 is CASSLVYSLNTEAFF. Filled out from reference TRBV11-2 and TRBJ1-1, the complete variable domain reads EAGVAQSPRYKIIEKRQSVAFWCNPISGHATLYWYQQILGQGPKLLIQFQNNGVVDDSQLPKDRFSAERLKGVDSTLKIQPAKLEDSAVYLCASSLVYSLNTEAFFGQGTRLTVV.

The chain recombines TRBV3-1 with TRBJ2-7; TCRdb's assignment of TRBD1 cannot be checked, as there is no DNA. This CDR3 spans 14 amino acids. Looked up from germline, CDR1 is LGHDT and CDR2 is YNNKEL (reference sequence). CDR3 in amino acids: CASSPHRGRLEQYF.

The chain links TRBV20-1 to TRBJ1-3. This CDR3 spans 15 amino acids. Germline values: CDR1 DFQATT, CDR2 SNEGSKA (reference sequence). CDR3 sequence reads: CSALDIEGSGNTIYF.

The rearrangement uses TRBV11-2 and TRBJ2-7. Germline lookup yields CDR1 SGHAT and CDR2 FQNNGV. The CDR3 extends over 15 amino acids. CDR3 loop: CASSLEAGSPYEQYF.

The chain uses TRBV3-1 and TRBJ2-2; TCRdb's D call, TRBD1, is unchecked because there is no DNA. Per germline, CDR1 LGHDT and CDR2 YNNKEL (reference sequence). The CDR3 consists of 15 residues. The CDR3 loop is CAGIGANQNTGELFF.

The chain links TRBV28 to TRBJ1-5. The germline gives CDR1 MDHEN, CDR2 SYDVKM. The CDR3 has 15 residues. The CDR3 sequence: CASSPLPDLNQPQHF.

The chain combines TRBV29-1 with TRBJ2-1; with no DNA, the TCRdb D assignment of TRBD1 cannot be verified. CDR1 SQVTM and CDR2 ANQGSEA come from the germline V gene. This CDR3 region has 13 residues. Here the CDR3 reads CSVRDRDYNEQFF.

The genes are TRBV6-5 and TRBJ2-7; TCRdb gives TRBD1 as the D gene, but with no DNA this cannot be confirmed. The CDR3 has 12 amino acids. Germline V gives CDR1 MNHEY, CDR2 SVGAGI. This chain's CDR3 is CAVAGASYEQYF.

The chain's CDR3 is CASSPFAGTYEQYF. J is TRBJ2-7 and V is TRBV7-2. Germline CDR1 is SGHTA and CDR2 is FQGNSA. The CDR3 runs to 14 residues.

The chain uses TRBV27 and TRBJ1-2. Germline V gives CDR1 MNHEY, CDR2 SMNVEV (reference sequence). CDR3 length: 16 amino acids. CDR3: CASSAEVSFLGGDYTF.

V gene TRBV7-6 combines with J gene TRBJ1-2; TCRdb calls TRBD1, which cannot be checked without DNA. The germline V gene has CDR1 SGHVS and CDR2 FNYEAQ. The CDR3 sequence is 16 residues long. CDR3 region: CASSLDLQGVVDGYTF.

The V call is TRBV4-3, the J call TRBJ2-3. The CDR3 extends over 14 amino acids. CDR1 is LGHNA and CDR2 is YSLEER in the germline V gene. The CDR3 region is CASSRSSFTDTQYF.

The chain employs TRBV5-1 and TRBJ1-2; TCRdb's D call, TRBD1, is unchecked because there is no DNA. The CDR3 covers 13 residues. CDR1 is SGHRS, CDR2 YFSETQ, per germline. The CDR3 is CASSLDGGAGPTF. The full variable domain, its missing parts supplied by reference TRBV5-1 and TRBJ1-2, is KAGVTQTPRYLIKTRGQQVTLSCSPISGHRSVSWYQQTPGQGLQFLFEYFSETQRNKGNFPGRFSGRQFSNSRSEMNVSTLELGDSALYLCASSLDGGAGPTFGSGTRLTVV.

The rearrangement joins TRBV4-2 to TRBJ1-1; TCRdb's D gene call, TRBD1, goes unchecked for lack of DNA. The CDR3 covers 13 residues. Germline V gene lookup returns CDR1 LGHNA and CDR2 YNFKEQ. The CDR3 region is CASSHTGGTEAFF.

The chain joins TRBV4-2 to TRBJ2-2; TCRdb names TRBD2, which stays unverified in the absence of DNA. CDR1 is LGHNA and CDR2 is YNFKEQ in the germline V gene. CDR3 length: 17 amino acids. This CDR3 is CASSQGLAGGKTGELFF.

This chain uses TRBV5-1 with TRBJ2-1; the TCRdb D gene call, TRBD2, has no DNA to confirm it. The CDR3 covers 16 residues. Looked up from germline, CDR1 is SGHRS and CDR2 is YFSETQ. The CDR3 protein is CASSPSGASSYNEQFF.

The J gene is TRBJ2-1, the V gene TRBV9; with no DNA, the TCRdb D assignment of TRBD1 cannot be verified. CDR3 length equals 13 residues. Germline CDR1 and CDR2: SGDLS and YYNGEE. The CDR3 sequence: CASSVRQENEQFF.

This chain joins TRBV9 and TRBJ1-1; there is no DNA to check the TCRdb D call of TRBD1. The CDR3 extends over 15 amino acids. In germline, CDR1 is SGDLS, CDR2 YYNGEE. This chain's CDR3 is CASSSQGAMNTEAFF.

CDR3 region: CASSPSGTYEQYF. This sequence joins TRBV9 and TRBJ2-7. The CDR3 has 13 amino acids. CDR1 SGDLS and CDR2 YYNGEE come from the germline V gene.

This rearrangement joins TRBV7-9 to TRBJ2-5; as DNA is missing, the TRBD1 call by TCRdb cannot be tested. The CDR3 length is 14 residues. Germline V lookup: CDR1 SEHNR, CDR2 FQNEAQ (reference sequence). CDR3 amino acids: CASSLQGWQETQYF.

The chain combines TRBV6-6 with TRBJ2-5. This CDR3 is 14 amino acids long. The germline V gene has CDR1 MNHNY and CDR2 SVGAGI (reference sequence). This CDR3 is CASRADGYQETQYF.

The J gene is TRBJ2-7, the V gene TRBV4-3; TCRdb selects TRBD2, and the lack of DNA leaves this call unchecked. The CDR3 covers 15 residues. Germline values: CDR1 LGHNA, CDR2 YSLEER. CDR3 in amino acids: CASSQAPSASYEQYF.

CDR3 in amino acids: CSVGDSNQPQHF. The V call is TRBV29-1, the J call TRBJ1-5; TCRdb lists TRBD1, though no DNA is available to test this call. The germline CDR1 and CDR2 sequences are SQVTM and ANQGSEA. The CDR3 has 12 amino acids.

CDR3 loop: CASSLVAGCHNSPLHF. This rearrangement joins TRBV7-2 to TRBJ1-6; TCRdb's assignment of TRBD1 cannot be checked, as there is no DNA. CDR3 size: 16 residues. In germline, CDR1 is SGHTA, CDR2 FQGNSA. Drawing the rest from reference TRBV7-2 and TRBJ1-6, the complete variable domain is GAGVSQSPSNKVTEKGKDVELRCDPISGHTALYWYRQSLGQGLEFLIYFQGNSAPDKSGLPSDRFSAERTGGSVSTLTIQRTQQEDSAVYLCASSLVAGCHNSPLHFGNGTRLTVT.